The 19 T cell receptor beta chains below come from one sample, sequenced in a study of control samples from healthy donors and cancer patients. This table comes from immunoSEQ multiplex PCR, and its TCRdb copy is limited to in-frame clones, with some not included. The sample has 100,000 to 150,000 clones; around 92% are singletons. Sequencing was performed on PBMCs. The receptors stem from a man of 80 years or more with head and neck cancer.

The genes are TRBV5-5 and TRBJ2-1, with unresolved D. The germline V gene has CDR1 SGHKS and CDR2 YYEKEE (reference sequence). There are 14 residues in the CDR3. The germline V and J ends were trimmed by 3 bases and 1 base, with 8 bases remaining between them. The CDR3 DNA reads TGTGCCAGCAGCTCCCATCCTTCCTACAATGAGCAGTTCTTC. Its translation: CASSSHPSYNEQFF.

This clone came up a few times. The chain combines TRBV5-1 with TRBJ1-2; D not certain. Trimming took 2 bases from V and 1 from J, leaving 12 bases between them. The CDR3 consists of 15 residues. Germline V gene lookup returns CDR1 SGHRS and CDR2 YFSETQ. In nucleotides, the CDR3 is TGCGCCAGCAGCTTTCAAATTACCGGTAACTATGGCTACACCTTC. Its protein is CASSFQITGNYGYTF. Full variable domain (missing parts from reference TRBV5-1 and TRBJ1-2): KAGVTQTPRYLIKTRGQQVTLSCSPISGHRSVSWYQQTPGQGLQFLFEYFSETQRNKGNFPGRFSGRQFSNSRSEMNVSTLELGDSALYLCASSFQITGNYGYTFGSGTRLTVV.

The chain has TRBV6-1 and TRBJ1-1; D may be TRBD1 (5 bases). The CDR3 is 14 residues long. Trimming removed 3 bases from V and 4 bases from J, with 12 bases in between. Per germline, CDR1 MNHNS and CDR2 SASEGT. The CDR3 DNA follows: TGTGCCAGCAGTGATTGGGGGAGTAGCACTGAAGCTTTCTTT. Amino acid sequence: CASSDWGSSTEAFF.

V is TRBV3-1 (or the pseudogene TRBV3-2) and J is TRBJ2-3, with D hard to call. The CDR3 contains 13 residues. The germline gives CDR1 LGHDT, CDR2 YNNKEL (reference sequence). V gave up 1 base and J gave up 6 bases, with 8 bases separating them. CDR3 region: CASSQGLLDTQYF. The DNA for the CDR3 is TGTGCCAGCAGCCAAGGCCTACTTGATACGCAGTATTTT.

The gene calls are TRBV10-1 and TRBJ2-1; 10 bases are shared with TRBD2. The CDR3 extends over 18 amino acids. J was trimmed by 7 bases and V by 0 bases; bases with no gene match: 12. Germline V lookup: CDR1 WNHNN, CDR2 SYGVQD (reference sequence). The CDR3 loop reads CASSESLWSGRAGNEQFF. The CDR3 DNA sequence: TGCGCCAGCAGTGAGTCTTTGTGGAGCGGGAGGGCCGGGAATGAGCAGTTCTTC.

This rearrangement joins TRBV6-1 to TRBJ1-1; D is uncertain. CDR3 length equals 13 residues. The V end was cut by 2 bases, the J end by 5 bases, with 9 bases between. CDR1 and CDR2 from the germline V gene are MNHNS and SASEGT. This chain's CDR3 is CASSERGGTEAFF. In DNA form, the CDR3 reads TGTGCCAGCAGTGAACGGGGAGGGACTGAAGCTTTCTTT.

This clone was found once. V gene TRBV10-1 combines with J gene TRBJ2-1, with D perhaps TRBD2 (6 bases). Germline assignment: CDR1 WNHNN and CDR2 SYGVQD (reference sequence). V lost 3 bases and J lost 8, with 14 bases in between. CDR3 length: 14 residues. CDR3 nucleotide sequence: TGCGCCAGCAGTGATCGCGGGGTCTTGGATGAGCAGTTCTTC. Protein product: CASSDRGVLDEQFF.

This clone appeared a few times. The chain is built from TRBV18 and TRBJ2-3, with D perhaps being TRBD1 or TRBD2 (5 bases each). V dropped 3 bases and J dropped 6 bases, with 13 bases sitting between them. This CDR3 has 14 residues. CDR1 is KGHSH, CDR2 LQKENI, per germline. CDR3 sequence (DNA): TGTGCCAGCTCACCCGTCGGGGCGATTGATACGCAGTATTTT. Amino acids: CASSPVGAIDTQYF.

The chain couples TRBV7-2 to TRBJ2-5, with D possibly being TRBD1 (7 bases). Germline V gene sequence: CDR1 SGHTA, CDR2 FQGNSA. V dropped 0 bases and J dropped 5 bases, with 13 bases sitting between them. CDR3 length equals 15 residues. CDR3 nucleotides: TGTGCCAGCAGCTTAGCGTCACAGGGGAGGGAGACCCAGTACTTC. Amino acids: CASSLASQGRETQYF.

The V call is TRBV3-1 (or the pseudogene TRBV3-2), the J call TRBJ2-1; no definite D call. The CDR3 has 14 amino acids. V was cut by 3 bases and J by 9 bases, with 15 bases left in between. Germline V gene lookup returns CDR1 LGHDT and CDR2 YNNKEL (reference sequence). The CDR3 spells CASSQNAIGGEQFF. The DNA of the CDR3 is TGTGCCAGCAGCCAGAACGCCATCGGCGGTGAGCAGTTCTTC.

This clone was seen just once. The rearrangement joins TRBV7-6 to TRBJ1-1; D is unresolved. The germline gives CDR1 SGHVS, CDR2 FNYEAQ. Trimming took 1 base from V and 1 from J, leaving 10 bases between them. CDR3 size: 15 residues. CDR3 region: CASSLGSPQNTEAFF. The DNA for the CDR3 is TGTGCCAGCAGCTTAGGGAGCCCGCAGAACACTGAAGCTTTCTTT. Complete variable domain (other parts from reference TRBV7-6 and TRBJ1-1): GAGVSQSPRYKVTKRGQDVALRCDPISGHVSLYWYRQALGQGPEFLTYFNYEAQQDKSGLPNDRFSAERPEGSISTLTIQRTEQRDSAMYRCASSLGSPQNTEAFFGQGTRLTVV.

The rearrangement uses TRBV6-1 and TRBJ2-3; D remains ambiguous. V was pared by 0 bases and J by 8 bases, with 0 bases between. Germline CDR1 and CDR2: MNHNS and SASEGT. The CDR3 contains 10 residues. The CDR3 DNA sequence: TGTGCCAGCAGTGAAGCTACGCAGTATTTT. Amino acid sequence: CASSEATQYF.

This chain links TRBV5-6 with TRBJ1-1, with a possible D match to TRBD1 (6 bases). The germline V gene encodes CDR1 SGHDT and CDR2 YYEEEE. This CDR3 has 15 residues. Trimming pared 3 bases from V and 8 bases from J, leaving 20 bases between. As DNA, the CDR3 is TGTGCCAGCAGCTCAAGAGACAGGAGTCGAATCGAAGCTTTCTTT. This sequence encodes CASSSRDRSRIEAFF.

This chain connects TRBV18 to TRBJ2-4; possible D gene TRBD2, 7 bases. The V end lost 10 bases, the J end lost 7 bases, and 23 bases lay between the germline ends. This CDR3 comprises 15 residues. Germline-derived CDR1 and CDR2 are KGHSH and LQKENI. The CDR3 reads CATLGDINGGNIQYF. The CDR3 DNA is TGTGCCACCTTGGGGGACATCAACGGGGGGAACATTCAGTACTTC.

In DNA, the CDR3 is TGTGCCAGCAGCGCGGATGTGGGGACGGGAGGACCTGAAGCTTTCTTT. Its translation is CASSADVGTGGPEAFF. This chain joins TRBV9 and TRBJ1-1; perhaps TRBD1 as D (5 bases). Trimming shortened V by 3 bases and J by 6 bases, and 21 bases separated the two germline ends. Germline-derived CDR1 and CDR2 are SGDLS and YYNGEE. The CDR3 runs 16 residues.

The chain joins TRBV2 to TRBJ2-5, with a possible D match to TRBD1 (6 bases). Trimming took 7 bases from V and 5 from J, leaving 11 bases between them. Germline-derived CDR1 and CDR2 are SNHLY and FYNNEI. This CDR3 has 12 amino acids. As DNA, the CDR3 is TGTGCCAGCAAGGGGGAGTTGGAGACCCAGTACTTC. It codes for CASKGELETQYF.

In nucleotides, the CDR3 is TGTGCCAGCAGCCGAAAGGTGGGCGTATTGAACACTGAAGCTTTCTTT. This encodes CASSRKVGVLNTEAFF. The rearrangement links TRBV7-9 to TRBJ1-1; unclear D gene. CDR1 is SEHNR, CDR2 FQNEAQ, per germline (reference sequence). Trimming shortened V by 5 bases and J by 0 bases, and 16 bases separated the two germline ends. The CDR3 is 16 amino acids.

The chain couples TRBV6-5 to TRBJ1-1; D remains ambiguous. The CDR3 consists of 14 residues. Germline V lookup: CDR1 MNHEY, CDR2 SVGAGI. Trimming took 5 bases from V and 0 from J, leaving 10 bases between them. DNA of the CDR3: TGTGCCAGCAGTATTGAGGGAATGAACACTGAAGCTTTCTTT. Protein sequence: CASSIEGMNTEAFF.

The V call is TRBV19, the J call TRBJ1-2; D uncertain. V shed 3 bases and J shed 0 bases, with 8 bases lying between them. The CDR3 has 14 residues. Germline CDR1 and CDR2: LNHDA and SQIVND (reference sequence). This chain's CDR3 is CASSIGLANYGYTF. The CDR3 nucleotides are TGTGCCAGTAGTATCGGGCTAGCTAACTATGGCTACACCTTC.